The T cell receptor beta chain described here comes from a study of blood T cells in healthy people across ages. Findings of the study overall: TCR beta diversity, measured per million T cells, fell in a roughly linear way with age.

Points on this clonotype: Its target is not known.

PBMCs were isolated at a quantity of at least 6 million per sample. Through a sample-barcoded 5' primer and a J-beta primer mix, a second PCR was run for roughly 6 to 11 cycles. Every sample gave at least 2.5 million paired-end reads containing CDR3. MiXCR, applied by TCRdb to the 5' RACE reads, yields one record per CDR3 protein. The sample records approximately 1,000,000 distinct CDR3 sequences, 45% being singletons. The CDR3 length is 13 residues. Trimming took 8 bases from V and 3 from J; bases not matched to a gene: 5. Germline values: CDR1 SNHLY, CDR2 FYNNEI. This chain connects TRBV2 to TRBJ2-3, with 7 bases lining up with TRBD2. The source is a woman in her sixties in good health. Material for sequencing was blood. CDR3: CASGGEITDTQYF. The CDR3 DNA follows: TGTGCCAGCGGGGGGGAGATAACAGATACGCAGTATTTT.